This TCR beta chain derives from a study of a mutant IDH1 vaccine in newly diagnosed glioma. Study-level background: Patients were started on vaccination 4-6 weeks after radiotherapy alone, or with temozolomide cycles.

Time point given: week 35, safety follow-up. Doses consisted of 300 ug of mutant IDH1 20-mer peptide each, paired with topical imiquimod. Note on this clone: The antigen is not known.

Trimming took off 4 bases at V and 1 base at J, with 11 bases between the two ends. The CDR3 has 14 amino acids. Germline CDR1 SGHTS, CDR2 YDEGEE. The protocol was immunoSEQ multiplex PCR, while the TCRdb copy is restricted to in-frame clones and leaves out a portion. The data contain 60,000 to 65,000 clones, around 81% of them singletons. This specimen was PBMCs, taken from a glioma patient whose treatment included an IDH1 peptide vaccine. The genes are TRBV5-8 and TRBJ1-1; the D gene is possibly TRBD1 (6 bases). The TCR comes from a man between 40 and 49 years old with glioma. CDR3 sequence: CASSQEGENTEAFF. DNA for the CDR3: TGTGCCAGCAGCCAGGAGGGGGAGAACACTGAAGCTTTCTTT. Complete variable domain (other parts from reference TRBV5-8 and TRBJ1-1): EAGVTQSPTHLIKTRGQQATLRCSPISGHTSVYWYQQALGLGLQFLLWYDEGEERNRGNFPPRFSGRQFPNYSSELNVNALELEDSALYLCASSQEGENTEAFFGQGTRLTVV.